This T cell receptor beta chain was sequenced during a study of identical twins. Study observations and caveats: Cord blood beta clonotypes that were abundant carried fewer insertions, and memory repertoires showed no such trend.

With respect to this clonotype: Its target is unknown.

TCRdb redid the calling of the 5' RACE reads with MiXCR, one entry per CDR3 protein. The sample shows about 570,000 distinct CDR3 sequences, more than 9% of them seen only once. This CDR3 comprises 17 residues. Trimming took 3 bases from V and 8 from J, leaving 25 bases between them. Germline loops: CDR1 MDHEN, CDR2 SYDVKM. These data also formed part of another study, on yellow fever vaccine responses in identical twins.

The sequence was obtained from a woman between 18 and 29 years old in good health. The sequencing sample was made of PBMCs. The chain has TRBV28 and TRBJ1-1, with D perhaps TRBD1 (5 bases). The CDR3 bases are TGTGCCAGCAGTTTTAGTGGGGCAGAGGCTCTTCGGTCCGAAGCTTTCTTT. Its protein is CASSFSGAEALRSEAFF.